This T cell receptor (beta chain) was sequenced during a study of CD4 and CD8 cells across lung adenocarcinoma regions. The germline V and J ends were trimmed by 2 bases and 0 bases, with 10 bases remaining between them. Per germline, CDR1 MNHEY and CDR2 SVGAGI. The CDR3 covers 16 residues. TCRdb fed the PCR reads into MiXCR, producing one record per CDR3 protein. This table has roughly 18,000 distinct CDR3 sequences, roughly 51% appearing once. The patients had localized lung adenocarcinoma, a non-small cell subtype. The sequence derives from a female donor with lung adenocarcinoma. The CD4 and CD8 labels of this study may be unreliable. The sample taken for sequencing was CD8+ T cells from the center of a lung tumor. The rearrangement uses TRBV6-5 and TRBJ2-2; D possibly corresponds to TRBD1 (6 bases). The CDR3 loop reads CASSYDGGANTGELFF. The CDR3 DNA reads as TGTGCCAGCAGTTACGATGGGGGCGCGAACACCGGGGAGCTGTTTTTT.